This T cell receptor beta chain was identified in a study of regulatory T cells in long-lasting Graves disease. This clonotype occurred many times. Its target is not known. Whole-study findings and limits: Under persistent disease, TRBV28, TRBJ1-2 and TRBJ2-5 were used preferentially. Lower TCR diversity characterized persistent Graves' patients relative to newly diagnosed patients.

This CDR3 comprises 14 residues. Between the trimmed V and J ends, which lost 3 bases and 5 bases, there was a span of 13 bases. The V gene's germline CDR1 is SEHNR and CDR2 FQNEAQ (reference sequence). Stated time point: newly diagnosed GD, antithyroid drugs for less than 3 months. From RNA extracted from PBMCs, the TCR library was made. Through Arm-PCR of CDR3 regions and iRepertoire HTBI primers, TCR beta libraries were built. One entry per CDR3 protein results from TCRdb running MiXCR on the multiplex PCR reads. The sample contains about 240,000 distinct CDR3 sequences, 20% of which appear only once.

The chain has TRBV7-9 and TRBJ1-1, with unresolved D. The source of this sequence is a female donor with Graves disease. The specimen comprised peripheral blood mononuclear cells (PBMCs), sampled at new diagnosis, from a patient treated with antithyroid drugs. The CDR3 DNA follows: TGTGCCAGCAGCTTCTCAGGCCAGGTTACTGAAGCTTTCTTT. Encoded protein: CASSFSGQVTEAFF.